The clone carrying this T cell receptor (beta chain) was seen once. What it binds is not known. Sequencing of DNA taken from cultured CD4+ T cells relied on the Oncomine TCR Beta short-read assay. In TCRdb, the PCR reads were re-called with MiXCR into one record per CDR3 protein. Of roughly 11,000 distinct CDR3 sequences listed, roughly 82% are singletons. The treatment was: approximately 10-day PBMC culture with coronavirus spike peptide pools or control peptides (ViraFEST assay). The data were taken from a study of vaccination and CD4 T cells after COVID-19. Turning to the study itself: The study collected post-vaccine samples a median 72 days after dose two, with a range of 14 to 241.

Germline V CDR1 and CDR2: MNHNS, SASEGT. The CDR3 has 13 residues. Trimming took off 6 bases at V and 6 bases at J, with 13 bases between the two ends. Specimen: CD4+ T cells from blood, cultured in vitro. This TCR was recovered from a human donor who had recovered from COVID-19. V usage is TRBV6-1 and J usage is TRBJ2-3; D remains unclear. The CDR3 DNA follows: TGTGCCAGCAGCCTCGAGGCGCCCGATACGCAGTATTTT. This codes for CASSLEAPDTQYF.